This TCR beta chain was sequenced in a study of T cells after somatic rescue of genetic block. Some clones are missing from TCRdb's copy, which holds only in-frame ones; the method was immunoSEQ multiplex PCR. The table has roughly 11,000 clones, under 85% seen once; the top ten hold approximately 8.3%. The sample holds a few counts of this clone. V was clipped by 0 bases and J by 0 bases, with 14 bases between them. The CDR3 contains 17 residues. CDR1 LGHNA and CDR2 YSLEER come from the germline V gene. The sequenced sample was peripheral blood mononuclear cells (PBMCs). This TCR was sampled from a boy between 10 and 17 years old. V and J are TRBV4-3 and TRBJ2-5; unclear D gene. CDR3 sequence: CASSQEANSLYQETQYF. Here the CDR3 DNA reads TGCGCCAGCAGCCAAGAGGCAAACAGCCTGTACCAAGAGACCCAGTACTTC.